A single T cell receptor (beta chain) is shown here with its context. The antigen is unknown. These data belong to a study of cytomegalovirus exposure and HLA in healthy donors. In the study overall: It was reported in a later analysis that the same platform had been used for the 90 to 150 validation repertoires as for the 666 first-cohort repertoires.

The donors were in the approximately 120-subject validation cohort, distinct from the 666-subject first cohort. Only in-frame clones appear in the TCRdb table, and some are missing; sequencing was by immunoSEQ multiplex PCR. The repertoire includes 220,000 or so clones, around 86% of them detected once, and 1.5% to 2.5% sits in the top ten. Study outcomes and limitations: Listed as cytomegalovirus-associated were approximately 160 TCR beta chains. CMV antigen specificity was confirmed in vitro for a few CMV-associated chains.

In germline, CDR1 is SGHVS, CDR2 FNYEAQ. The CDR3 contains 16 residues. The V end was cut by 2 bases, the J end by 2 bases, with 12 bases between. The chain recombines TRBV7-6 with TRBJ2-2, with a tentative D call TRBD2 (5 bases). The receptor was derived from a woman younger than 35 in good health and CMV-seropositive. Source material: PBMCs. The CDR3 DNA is TGTGCCAGCAGCTTAATTAGTAGCGCTAACACCGGGGAGCTGTTTTTT. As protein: CASSLISSANTGELFF.